Each of the 14 T cell receptor beta chains below was sequenced from the same sample in a study of blood T cells in healthy people across ages. Sample-barcoded 5' priming and a J-beta primer mix drove a second PCR of roughly 7 to 11 cycles. TCRdb itself ran the 5' RACE reads through MiXCR, one entry per CDR3 protein. The sample lists fewer than 1 million distinct CDR3 sequences; more than 40% were seen once. The sequenced sample consisted of blood. The receptor source for this set is a man in his fifties or sixties in good health.

The rearrangement joins TRBV11-2 to TRBJ2-6, with TRBD1 matching 7 bases. V shed 6 bases and J 4 bases; nucleotides not matched to a gene: 9. This CDR3 spans 16 amino acids. The V gene's germline CDR1 is SGHAT and CDR2 FQNNGV. CDR3 amino acids: CASRQTQGSGANVLTF. In DNA, the CDR3 is TGTGCCAGCAGACAGACACAGGGGAGCGGGGCCAACGTCCTGACTTTC.

This chain links TRBV20-1 with TRBJ2-7; 8 bases fit TRBD1. CDR3 length: 14 residues. In germline, CDR1 is DFQATT, CDR2 SNEGSKA (reference sequence). With 3 bases clipped from V and 6 bases from J, the junction kept 10 bases outside the gene matches. The CDR3 here is CSARTDRGSLEQYF. The CDR3 DNA reads as TGCAGTGCTAGGACCGACAGGGGCTCTCTCGAGCAGTACTTC.

This rearrangement joins TRBV28 to TRBJ2-5, with 11 bases lining up with TRBD1. Trimming removed 2 bases from V and 5 bases from J; junction bases left unmatched: 10. The CDR3 totals 17 residues. Germline-derived CDR1 and CDR2 are MDHEN and SYDVKM. CDR3 in DNA: TGTGCCAGCAGTTTACTGCAAGGGACAGGGGGGAGGGAGACCCAGTACTTC. As protein: CASSLLQGTGGRETQYF.

This clonotype has ten or more counts. The rearrangement joins TRBV18 to TRBJ2-7, with 9 bases aligning to TRBD1. The J segment lost 2 bases and the V segment lost 8 bases, leaving 10 bases of the junction unmatched. The CDR3 contains 15 residues. Germline V gene lookup returns CDR1 KGHSH and CDR2 LQKENI. The CDR3 nucleotides are TGTGCCAGCAGCCCGACCGGACAGGGGCCCTACGAGCAGTACTTC. It translates to CASSPTGQGPYEQYF.

The chain has TRBV6-6 and TRBJ2-1; 8 bases match TRBD2. The J call may be wrong; the DNA end is better matched by TRBJ2-7. The germline gives CDR1 MNHNY, CDR2 SVGAGI (reference sequence). There are 15 residues in the CDR3. As DNA, the CDR3 is TGTGCCACCCGGCCGGGGGGGACTAACTACAATGAGCAGTACTTC. Its translation is CATRPGGTNYNEQYF.

The chain uses TRBV4-1 and TRBJ1-2; 7 nucleotides match TRBD1. Trimming took 4 bases from V and 0 from J; bases not matched to a gene: 5. The germline CDR1 and CDR2 sequences are MGHRA and YSYEKL. The CDR3 consists of 15 residues. The chain's CDR3 is CASSPTTGTNYGYTF. The CDR3 DNA follows: TGCGCCAGCAGCCCTACGACAGGGACTAACTATGGCTACACCTTC.

This sequence joins TRBV12-3 or TRBV12-4 and TRBJ2-5; D uncertain. The V and J ends lost 7 bases and 11 bases respectively, with 20 bases between them. This CDR3 contains 13 residues. The CDR3 DNA reads as TGTGCCAGCACCTCAGGCGGCAGCTACGGGCAGTACTTC. Translating it yields CASTSGGSYGQYF.

The gene calls are TRBV4-3 and TRBJ2-5, with D perhaps matching TRBD2 (7 bases). The closer fit of TRBJ2-7 to the DNA end suggests the J call may be wrong. The CDR3 has 16 residues. The germline gives CDR1 LGHNA, CDR2 YSLEER. In nucleotides, the CDR3 is TGCGCCAGCAGCCAAAAATGGGGGGGGGGCGGCTACGAGCAGTACTTC. It yields the protein CASSQKWGGGGYEQYF.

The chain carries TRBV20-1 and TRBJ2-5; D is unresolved. Trimming pared 0 bases from V and 3 bases from J, leaving 2 bases between. Germline CDR1 and CDR2: DFQATT and SNEGSKA (reference sequence). The CDR3 totals 11 residues. CDR3 sequence reads: CSARDEETQYF. The CDR3 DNA is TGCAGTGCTAGAGATGAAGAGACCCAGTACTTC.

This chain connects TRBV28 to TRBJ2-5, with 9 bases fitting TRBD1. CDR1 MDHEN and CDR2 SYDVKM come from the germline V gene. With 5 bases clipped from V and 11 bases from J, the junction kept 27 bases outside the gene matches. This CDR3 region has 19 residues. The CDR3 DNA reads as TGTGCCAGCAGTCCCAGAGGTGGCCGGCCCGGGACAGGGTTATACGGGCAGTACTTC. Translated, it gives CASSPRGGRPGTGLYGQYF.

J is TRBJ2-3 and V is TRBV7-2, with D maybe TRBD2 (5 bases). Germline V CDR1 and CDR2: SGHTA, FQGNSA. V dropped 5 bases and J dropped 0 bases, with 12 bases sitting between them. CDR3 length: 15 amino acids. The CDR3: CASSPDSLSTDTQYF. The CDR3 DNA follows: TGTGCCAGCAGCCCGGACTCCCTAAGCACAGATACGCAGTATTTT.

This rearrangement joins TRBV7-9 to TRBJ2-1, with D hard to call. The end of the DNA fits TRBJ2-7 better, so the J call may be wrong. Germline V CDR1 and CDR2: SEHNR, FQNEAQ (reference sequence). CDR3 length equals 13 residues. In DNA form, the CDR3 reads TGTGCCAGCAGCTCCCAATCCGCGACTGAGCAGTACTTC. Its protein product is CASSSQSATEQYF.

The chain employs TRBV3-1 and TRBJ1-5; no firm D call. The V end lost 4 bases, the J end lost 6 bases, and 7 bases lay between the germline ends. CDR1 LGHDT and CDR2 YNNKEL come from the germline V gene (reference sequence). This CDR3 has 12 residues. The CDR3 reads CASSPSGQPQHF. CDR3 nucleotide sequence: TGTGCCAGCAGCCCATCGGGTCAGCCCCAGCATTTT.

This chain joins TRBV3-1 and TRBJ1-1, with D possibly TRBD1 on 6 matching bases. The length of the CDR3 is 14 residues. V was clipped by 3 bases and J by 5 bases, with 13 bases between them. CDR1 and CDR2 (germline): LGHDT, YNNKEL (reference sequence). CDR3 nucleotides: TGTGCCAGCAGCCACGGCGCAGGGGAAACTGAAGCTTTCTTT. Its protein product is CASSHGAGETEAFF.